A single sample is the source of the 31 T cell receptor beta chains below, sequenced in a study of CD8 T cells in ankylosing spondylitis. TCRdb reprocessed the 5' RACE reads via MiXCR and lists one record per CDR3 protein. The sample has about 140,000 distinct CDR3 sequences; 7% to 10% are singletons. The sequenced sample consisted of synovial fluid, either unsorted or a sorted T cell fraction (not recorded which). Receptor source: a male donor with ankylosing spondylitis.

The chain has TRBV2 and TRBJ1-3; the D is unclear. The V end was cut by 4 bases, the J end by 1 base, with 11 bases between. The germline CDR1 and CDR2 sequences are SNHLY and FYNNEI. This CDR3 has 15 amino acids. In DNA form, the CDR3 reads TGTGCCAGCAGTGTTGACTTAACATCTGGAAACACCATATATTTT. Translated: CASSVDLTSGNTIYF. Full variable domain (missing parts from reference TRBV2 and TRBJ1-3): EPEVTQTPSHQVTQMGQEVILRCVPISNHLYFYWYRQILGQKVEFLVSFYNNEISEKSEIFDDQFSVERPDGSNFTLKIRSTKLEDSAMYFCASSVDLTSGNTIYFGEGSWLTVV.

This clonotype was counted between two and nine times. The chain has TRBV20-1 and TRBJ1-5; the D is unclear. Looked up from germline, CDR1 is DFQATT and CDR2 is SNEGSKA (reference sequence). The CDR3 sequence is 12 residues long. Trimming left V 1 base short and J 0 bases short, with 1 base between. The CDR3 DNA reads TGCAGTGCTAGAGGTAGCAATCAGCCCCAGCATTTT. As protein: CSARGSNQPQHF.

Details on this clonotype: One end of the junction is discordant with germline, which a read error may explain. The V gene is TRBV4-1, the J gene TRBJ2-3, with D unclear. CDR3 length equals 13 residues. Germline CDR1 and CDR2: MGHRA and YSYEKL. CDR3 coding DNA: TGCGCCAGCAGCCAAGTCTCTACCGTTACGCGATACTTT. This translates into CASSQVSTVTRYF.

There are many counts of this clonotype. The V gene is TRBV6-2 or TRBV6-3, the J gene TRBJ2-7; 7 nucleotides align to TRBD2. The CDR3 consists of 16 residues. The V gene's germline CDR1 is MNHEY and CDR2 SVGEGT. The V segment lost 0 bases and the J segment 2 bases; nucleotides outside the gene matches: 7. The CDR3 sequence is CASSYSAGAVAYEQYF. DNA for the CDR3: TGTGCCAGCAGTTACTCTGCGGGAGCGGTCGCCTACGAGCAGTACTTC.

This clonotype has ten or more counts. This chain connects TRBV4-3 to TRBJ1-1, with a possible D match to TRBD1 (5 bases). V lost 5 bases and J lost 6, with 10 bases in between. Germline values: CDR1 LGHNA, CDR2 YSLEER. CDR3 size: 12 residues. CDR3 coding DNA: TGCGCCAGCAGCGAAACAGGAGCTGAAGCTTTCTTT. The encoded protein is CASSETGAEAFF.

Ten or more counts support this clonotype. V usage is TRBV7-2 and J usage is TRBJ1-6; D unresolved. V was trimmed by 1 base and J by 7 bases, leaving 5 bases between them. Germline CDR1 reads SGHTA; CDR2 reads FQGNSA. The CDR3 consists of 13 residues. The CDR3 region is CASSLVGNSPLHF. CDR3 DNA sequence: TGTGCCAGCAGCTTAGTTGGGAATTCACCCCTCCACTTT.

This clonotype turned up a few times. This chain joins TRBV20-1 and TRBJ2-3, with D perhaps matching TRBD2 (6 bases). Germline V lookup: CDR1 DFQATT, CDR2 SNEGSKA (reference sequence). The CDR3 loop spans 12 amino acids. This CDR3 is CSGTADTDTQYF. The CDR3 DNA sequence: TGCAGCGGGACTGCGGACACAGATACGCAGTATTTT.

Many counts were recorded for this clonotype. This chain uses TRBV2 with TRBJ1-1; D perhaps matches TRBD1 (5 bases). With 6 bases removed from V and 6 bases from J, the gap between germline ends came to 26 bases. From germline, CDR1 is SNHLY and CDR2 FYNNEI. This CDR3 is built from 17 residues. The DNA for the CDR3 is TGTGCCAGCAGCCCTTGGGGGTGGACAATCGGTAACGCTGAAGCTTTCTTT. The encoded protein is CASSPWGWTIGNAEAFF.

This clonotype came up many times. V usage is TRBV12-3 or TRBV12-4 and J usage is TRBJ1-1, with TRBD1 matching over 7 bases. The CDR3 length is 13 residues. With 5 bases clipped from V and 2 bases from J, the junction kept 2 bases outside the gene matches. CDR3 in amino acids: CASSRQGNTEAFF. For the CDR3, the DNA is TGTGCCAGCAGTCGACAGGGCAACACTGAAGCTTTCTTT.

Regarding this clonotype: A much larger clone differs from this one at a single base, so this may be a read error. The chain is built from TRBV7-8 and TRBJ2-5; tentative D call: TRBD1 (5 bases). This CDR3 comprises 14 residues. Germline V gene lookup returns CDR1 SGHVS and CDR2 FQNEAQ. The CDR3 coding sequence is TGTGCCATCAGCTTACGACAGCTTCAAGAGACCCAGTACTTC. Amino acid sequence: CAISLRQLQETQYF.

The sample holds many counts of this clonotype. The gene calls are TRBV6-1 and TRBJ2-5; 11 nucleotides match TRBD1. The CDR3 contains 15 residues. The germline CDR1 and CDR2 sequences are MNHNS and SASEGT. The V segment lost 5 bases and the J segment 4 bases; nucleotides outside the gene matches: 6. The CDR3 sequence: CASSPGQGASETQYF. CDR3 DNA sequence: TGTGCCAGCAGTCCCGGACAGGGGGCTTCAGAGACCCAGTACTTC.

This clonotype was recorded many times. The rearrangement links TRBV11-1 to TRBJ2-7, with a weak D call TRBD1 (7 bases). V dropped 5 bases and J dropped 9 bases, with 14 bases sitting between them. CDR3 length: 12 amino acids. In germline, CDR1 is SGHAT, CDR2 FQDESV (reference sequence). The CDR3 here is CASSVGGGRQYF. CDR3 in DNA: TGTGCCAGCAGCGTAGGAGGGGGCAGGCAGTACTTC.

This clonotype was seen at least ten times. The chain combines TRBV20-1 with TRBJ2-3, with D perhaps matching TRBD2 (6 bases). The length of the CDR3 is 13 residues. Trimming took off 3 bases at V and 5 bases at J, with 12 bases between the two ends. CDR1 is DFQATT, CDR2 SNEGSKA, per germline (reference sequence). The CDR3 loop reads CSARLAGLDTQYF. CDR3 DNA: TGCAGTGCTAGGTTGGCGGGGTTAGATACGCAGTATTTT.

Only one count was recorded for this clonotype. The V call is TRBV7-2, the J call TRBJ1-2, with D possibly matching TRBD1 (6 bases). V was cut by 2 bases and J by 5 bases, with 15 bases left in between. The CDR3 extends over 15 amino acids. Per the germline V gene, CDR1 is SGHTA and CDR2 is FQGNSA. CDR3 DNA sequence: TGTGCCAGCAGCTTACCCCCGGGGCAGGGGTATGGCTACACCTTC. Its protein product is CASSLPPGQGYGYTF.

This clonotype appeared a single time. The chain joins TRBV7-2 to TRBJ1-6, with D possibly TRBD1 on 5 matching bases. CDR3 size: 16 residues. V lost 5 bases, J lost 4 bases, and 15 bases lay in between. Germline V gene data show CDR1 as SGHTA and CDR2 as FQGNSA. CDR3 residues: CASSPPGTVYNSPLHF. The CDR3 DNA reads TGTGCCAGCAGCCCCCCCGGGACTGTGTATAATTCACCCCTCCACTTT.

This clonotype was observed a handful of times. V is TRBV5-1 and J is TRBJ1-2, with D perhaps TRBD1 (5 bases). Trimming shortened V by 0 bases and J by 8 bases, and 14 bases separated the two germline ends. The V gene's germline CDR1 is SGHRS and CDR2 YFSETQ. This CDR3 is 14 amino acids long. CDR3 nucleotides: TGCGCCAGCAGCTTGGAGGGACCGCAGGGAGGCTACACCTTC. Amino acids: CASSLEGPQGGYTF.

This clonotype came up a few times. The rearrangement uses TRBV4-3 and TRBJ2-4; D is undetermined. This CDR3 has 18 amino acids. Looked up from germline, CDR1 is LGHNA and CDR2 is YSLEER. The V end was cut by 0 bases, the J end by 0 bases, with 15 bases between. The CDR3 region has the DNA TGCGCCAGCAGCCAAGATCTGCGGAGACTTCTAGCCAAAAACATTCAGTACTTC. It specifies CASSQDLRRLLAKNIQYF.

This clonotype turned up a few times. The chain couples TRBV5-1 to TRBJ2-5; 13 bases agree with TRBD2. The CDR3 runs 16 residues. J was trimmed by 1 base and V by 4 bases; bases with no gene match: 4. Germline V gives CDR1 SGHRS, CDR2 YFSETQ. The CDR3 nucleotides are TGCGCCAGCAGCCCCGGACTAGCGGGGGCCCAAGAGACCCAGTACTTC. Amino acid sequence: CASSPGLAGAQETQYF.

This clonotype has a handful of counts. V is TRBV12-3 or TRBV12-4 and J is TRBJ2-3, with 11 nucleotides matching TRBD2. Germline trimming cut 5 bases from V and 0 bases from J; bases unmatched to any gene: 4. The CDR3 consists of 16 residues. The CDR3: CASSGTSGISTDTQYF. In nucleotides, the CDR3 is TGTGCCAGCAGTGGGACTAGCGGAATAAGCACAGATACGCAGTATTTT.

This clonotype showed up many times. V and J are TRBV2 and TRBJ2-3; 8 positions agree with TRBD2. The ends lost 6 bases at V and 4 bases at J; junction bases unmatched: 12. The CDR3 contains 16 residues. Germline V lookup: CDR1 SNHLY, CDR2 FYNNEI. The CDR3 DNA reads TGTGCCAGCAGCCGGGGGCTCAGCGGGGGTTCAGATACGCAGTATTTT. Its translation: CASSRGLSGGSDTQYF.

This clonotype appeared many times. This chain links TRBV27 with TRBJ1-2; D remains unclear. Germline CDR1 reads MNHEY; CDR2 reads SMNVEV (reference sequence). V was trimmed by 3 bases and J by 7 bases, leaving 12 bases between them. The CDR3 totals 13 residues. In DNA, the CDR3 is TGTGCCAGCAGTTTGTTGAGGTTTGGTGGCTACACCTTC. It specifies CASSLLRFGGYTF.

This clonotype was seen a few times. The CDR3 loop reads CSARRRNIQYF. Written as DNA, the CDR3 is TGCAGTGCTAGACGGAGAAACATTCAGTACTTC. The V call is TRBV20-1, the J call TRBJ2-4; D remains unclear. In germline, CDR1 is DFQATT, CDR2 SNEGSKA (reference sequence). The V end was cut by 2 bases, the J end by 6 bases, with 5 bases between. The CDR3 has 11 amino acids.

This clonotype has ten or more counts. V gene TRBV24-1 combines with J gene TRBJ1-2; no clear D gene. V was cut by 10 bases and J by 4 bases, with 15 bases left in between. CDR1 KGHDR and CDR2 SFDVKD come from the germline V gene. The CDR3 sequence is 13 residues long. CDR3 bases: TGTGCCACGCGGGCCCAGGATAGCTATGGCTACACCTTC. It specifies CATRAQDSYGYTF.

J is TRBJ2-7 and V is TRBV10-1; tentative D call: TRBD2 (5 bases). Looked up from germline, CDR1 is WNHNN and CDR2 is SYGVQD (reference sequence). Trimming cost V 7 bases and J 1 base, with 8 bases left between them. This CDR3 region has 12 residues. CDR3 nucleotides: TGCGCCAGCACCGGACTTTCCTACGAGCAGTACTTC. Amino acid sequence: CASTGLSYEQYF.

This clonotype is a singleton in its sample. This sequence joins TRBV28 and TRBJ1-2; TRBD1 aligns across 10 bases. Germline CDR1 reads MDHEN; CDR2 reads SYDVKM. There are 13 residues in the CDR3. V lost 5 bases, J lost 8 bases, and 5 bases stayed unmatched. CDR3 sequence: CASSAGQGGGYTF. In DNA form, the CDR3 reads TGTGCCAGCAGTGCAGGACAGGGGGGAGGCTACACCTTC.

This clonotype was detected a few times. The chain combines TRBV12-3 or TRBV12-4 with TRBJ1-2, with D uncertain. This CDR3 region has 12 residues. V gave up 0 bases and J gave up 8 bases, with 7 bases separating them. CDR3 protein: CASSLAERGYTF. The CDR3 bases are TGTGCCAGCAGTTTAGCGGAACGGGGCTACACCTTC.

Only a few counts were recorded for this clonotype. The chain has TRBV5-1 and TRBJ1-1; a weak D match, TRBD1 (5 bases). The germline CDR1 and CDR2 sequences are SGHRS and YFSETQ. V was clipped by 3 bases and J by 0 bases, with 12 bases between them. CDR3 length equals 15 residues. The CDR3 protein is CASSSFGTVNTEAFF. CDR3 coding DNA: TGCGCCAGCAGCTCCTTCGGGACGGTGAACACTGAAGCTTTCTTT. The full variable domain, completed using reference TRBV5-1 and TRBJ1-1, is KAGVTQTPRYLIKTRGQQVTLSCSPISGHRSVSWYQQTPGQGLQFLFEYFSETQRNKGNFPGRFSGRQFSNSRSEMNVSTLELGDSALYLCASSSFGTVNTEAFFGQGTRLTVV.

This clonotype was counted a few times. V and J are TRBV6-2 or TRBV6-3 and TRBJ1-5; D is unresolved. This CDR3 has 16 residues. V was clipped by 6 bases and J by 1 base, with 16 bases between them. CDR1 is MNHEY and CDR2 is SVGEGT in the germline V gene. DNA for the CDR3: TGTGCCAGCAGACCCTTGAGGGCTTGGAGCAATCAGCCCCAGCATTTT. Translation: CASRPLRAWSNQPQHF.

Many counts were recorded for this clonotype. The V call is TRBV6-2 or TRBV6-3, the J call TRBJ2-2; D unresolved. V lost 6 bases to trimming and J lost 8 bases, with 10 bases between them. The CDR3 runs to 12 residues. Germline CDR1 MNHEY, CDR2 SVGEGT. The CDR3 loop reads CASRTNGGELFF. The CDR3, as DNA: TGTGCCAGCAGAACCAACGGGGGGGAGCTGTTTTTT.

To note about this clonotype: Possible read error: a much larger clone is one base away. CDR3 amino acids: CRAAAPGFYGYTF. In nucleotides, the CDR3 is TGCCGTGCGGCGGCGCCGGGATTCTATGGCTACACCTTC. The V and J genes are TRBV20-1 and TRBJ1-2; D call uncertain. The CDR3 is 13 amino acids. Germline values: CDR1 DFQATT, CDR2 SNEGSKA (reference sequence).

This clonotype was seen many times. The chain has TRBV20-1 and TRBJ1-1; D gene unclear. The CDR3 length is 11 residues. Trimming pared 7 bases from V and 8 bases from J, leaving 14 bases between. The V gene's germline CDR1 is DFQATT and CDR2 SNEGSKA (reference sequence). The CDR3 region has the DNA TGCAGTGTCCCTGGAGGGAGAGAAGCTTTCTTT. Its translation is CSVPGGREAFF.